These 15 T cell receptor beta chains were sequenced from one sample in a study of vaccination effects on CD4 cells after COVID-19. Measured with immunoSEQ multiplex PCR; TCRdb has only the in-frame clones, and not every one. The sample holds tens of thousands of clones, roughly 80% seen once. No antigen is known for these receptors. Following culture for about 11 days, CD4+ T cells were isolated. Participants were vaccinated with two doses of either the BNT162b2 or mRNA-1273 vaccine. The sample in question was CD4+ T cells from PBMCs cultured without peptide, obtained after COVID-19 vaccination. Source of these receptors: a human donor who received a COVID-19 vaccine.

The J gene is TRBJ2-7, the V gene TRBV11-2, with 8 bases that match TRBD2. Germline lookup yields CDR1 SGHAT and CDR2 FQNNGV. This CDR3 comprises 15 residues. V trimming: 5 bases; J trimming: 6 bases; junction bases outside the gene matches: 12. CDR3 DNA: TGTGCCAGCAGCCCACTAATAGCGGGGATGGGCGAGCAGTACGTC. Its protein is CASSPLIAGMGEQYV.

This clone was observed a single time. The chain has TRBV5-5 and TRBJ2-2, with D perhaps TRBD1 (5 bases). Trimming took 8 bases from V and 5 from J, leaving 13 bases between them. Germline CDR1 SGHKS, CDR2 YYEKEE (reference sequence). The CDR3 is 13 residues long. CDR3 in DNA: TGTGCCAGTCGGACATACTCAACCGGGGAGCTGTTTTTT. As protein: CASRTYSTGELFF.

V usage is TRBV5-5 and J usage is TRBJ1-1, with TRBD1 identical over 7 bases. Losses at the gene ends were 4 bases for V and 3 bases for J; bases not matched to a gene: 6. Germline assignment: CDR1 SGHKS and CDR2 YYEKEE (reference sequence). This CDR3 region has 14 residues. The CDR3 loop is CASSRGQKDTEAFF. The CDR3 region has the DNA TGTGCCAGCAGCCGGGGACAGAAGGACACTGAAGCTTTCTTT.

This rearrangement joins TRBV6-6 to TRBJ2-7; no firm D call. The germline CDR1 and CDR2 sequences are MNHNY and SVGAGI (reference sequence). The CDR3 contains 12 residues. Deletions cut 6 bases from V and 3 bases from J, with 9 bases between. CDR3 region: CASSEVGYEQYV. The CDR3 bases are TGTGCCAGCAGCGAGGTGGGCTACGAGCAGTACGTC.

This clone was seen a few times. The chain joins TRBV3-1 (or the pseudogene TRBV3-2) to TRBJ1-2; D may be TRBD1 (5 bases). The CDR3 length is 14 residues. The V gene's germline CDR1 is LGHDT and CDR2 YNNKEL (reference sequence). The V end lost 0 bases, the J end lost 7 bases, and 12 bases lay between the germline ends. CDR3 loop: CASSQDNMGGGYTF. As DNA, the CDR3 is TGTGCCAGCAGCCAAGATAATATGGGGGGTGGCTACACCTTC.

This chain uses TRBV11-3 with TRBJ2-2; a possible D gene is TRBD1 (6 bases). The CDR3 is 14 residues long. Trimming removed 1 base at V and 6 bases at J, with 9 bases between. CDR1 SGHNT and CDR2 YENEEA come from the germline V gene. CDR3 bases: TGTGCCAGCAGCTTAGTTGGGGGCTCCGGGGAGCTGTTTTTT. Its translation is CASSLVGGSGELFF. The full variable domain, completed using reference TRBV11-3 and TRBJ2-2, is EAGVVQSPRYKIIEKKQPVAFWCNPISGHNTLYWYLQNLGQGPELLIRYENEEAVDDSQLPKDRFSAERLKGVDSTLKIQPAELGDSAVYLCASSLVGGSGELFFGEGSRLTVL.

This chain joins TRBV27 and TRBJ1-6; the D gene is possibly TRBD1 (5 bases). V lost 5 bases, J lost 7 bases, and 9 bases lay in between. CDR1 is MNHEY and CDR2 is SMNVEV in the germline V gene (reference sequence). The CDR3 consists of 13 residues. In DNA, the CDR3 is TGTGCCAGCAGTGGCAGGGTCAATTCACCCCTCCACTTT. This encodes CASSGRVNSPLHF.

In its sample, this clone was seen once. This chain links TRBV7-3 with TRBJ2-5; D ambiguous. Germline CDR1 is SGHTA and CDR2 is FQGTGA. There are 13 residues in the CDR3. V was trimmed by 5 bases and J by 3 bases, leaving 10 bases between them. The CDR3 coding sequence is TGTGCCAGCAGCCTATACACAGAAGAGACCCAGTACTTC. This sequence encodes CASSLYTEETQYF.

This chain joins TRBV20-1 and TRBJ2-1, with TRBD2 matching over 11 bases. The CDR3 is 16 residues long. J was trimmed by 7 bases and V by 3 bases; bases with no gene match: 11. Germline CDR1 and CDR2: DFQATT and SNEGSKA (reference sequence). The CDR3 coding sequence is TGCAGTGCTAGTGGGGGCCCTAGCGGGGGGAGGAATGAGCAGTTCTTC. This gives the protein CSASGGPSGGRNEQFF.

This sequence joins TRBV20-1 and TRBJ1-2, with TRBD1 matching 9 bases. The junction had 4 bases not matched to a gene; V was cut back by 7 bases and J by 7 bases. The CDR3 length is 11 residues. CDR1 is DFQATT, CDR2 SNEGSKA, per germline (reference sequence). The CDR3 loop reads CSGTGAVGYTF. In nucleotides, the CDR3 is TGCAGTGGGACAGGGGCTGTTGGCTACACCTTC.

The chain has TRBV5-1 and TRBJ1-2; D unresolved. This CDR3 is 15 amino acids long. Germline V lookup: CDR1 SGHRS, CDR2 YFSETQ. The ends were cut back, 4 bases at V and 4 bases at J, with 17 bases in the middle. In nucleotides, the CDR3 is TGCGCCAGCAGCCCGGGCGCAGCCTCGGGCTATGGCTACACCTTC. Amino acids: CASSPGAASGYGYTF. Looking up the rest from reference TRBV5-1 and TRBJ1-2 gives the full variable domain: KAGVTQTPRYLIKTRGQQVTLSCSPISGHRSVSWYQQTPGQGLQFLFEYFSETQRNKGNFPGRFSGRQFSNSRSEMNVSTLELGDSALYLCASSPGAASGYGYTFGSGTRLTVV.

The chain recombines TRBV3-1 (or the pseudogene TRBV3-2) with TRBJ2-6; possible D gene TRBD1, 7 bases. Germline V CDR1 and CDR2: LGHDT, YNNKEL (reference sequence). The V end lost 0 bases, the J end lost 2 bases, and 14 bases lay between the germline ends. The CDR3 runs to 18 residues. CDR3 in DNA: TGTGCCAGCAGCCAAGATCAGGGGGGTTCCGCTGGGGCCAACGTCCTGACTTTC. It specifies CASSQDQGGSAGANVLTF.

The chain links TRBV5-6 to TRBJ2-5, with a weak D call TRBD2 (7 bases). The germline gives CDR1 SGHDT, CDR2 YYEEEE. V shed 4 bases and J shed 4 bases, with 20 bases lying between them. The CDR3 is made up of 16 amino acids. CDR3 in amino acids: CASSPRGRGGGETQYF. The DNA of the CDR3 is TGTGCCAGCAGCCCACGCGGGCGGGGAGGGGGAGAGACCCAGTACTTC. Complete variable domain (other parts from reference TRBV5-6 and TRBJ2-5): DAGVTQSPTHLIKTRGQQVTLRCSPKSGHDTVSWYQQALGQGPQFIFQYYEEEERQRGNFPDRFSGHQFPNYSSELNVNALLLGDSALYLCASSPRGRGGGETQYFGPGTRLLVL.

V is TRBV6-5 and J is TRBJ2-7, with TRBD1 matching 9 bases. Germline lookup yields CDR1 MNHEY and CDR2 SVGAGI. V shed 7 bases and J 3 bases; nucleotides not matched to a gene: 10. This CDR3 region has 15 residues. In DNA form, the CDR3 reads TGTGCCAGCAAGGTCGACAGGGGGACTGGCTACGAGCAGTACGTC. The encoded protein is CASKVDRGTGYEQYV.

The rearrangement uses TRBV5-1 and TRBJ1-1, with 11 nucleotides matching TRBD1. The CDR3 runs to 15 residues. Per the germline V gene, CDR1 is SGHRS and CDR2 is YFSETQ. V trimming: 5 bases; J trimming: 5 bases; junction bases outside the gene matches: 8. The CDR3 loop reads CASSTSGTGGTEAFF. Written as DNA, the CDR3 is TGCGCCAGCAGTACTTCTGGGACAGGGGGTACTGAAGCTTTCTTT.